This T cell receptor (beta chain) was retrieved from a study of T cells in Graves' hyperthyroidism and ophthalmopathy. Across the whole study: It was at initial diagnosis, before any treatment, that peripheral blood was collected.

Note on this clonotype: The antigen is undetermined. Germline is not matched at one junction end, which may reflect a read error.

Germline assignment: CDR1 SEHNR and CDR2 FQNEAQ (reference sequence). CDR3 size: 14 residues. Findings and limits, study-wide: For ophthalmopathy, model prediction preceded onset by a median roughly 6.2 months. In the blood, most expanded thyroid clonotypes above 0.001 appeared as well.

Over 18 months, lack of ophthalmopathy progression marked Graves' hyperthyroidism as stable. It was RNA transcripts that yielded the amplified TCR beta CDR3 regions. With the HTBI primer set, the TCR CDR3 went through a first round of RT-PCR. TCRdb re-analysed the multiplex PCR reads in MiXCR, keeping a single row per CDR3 protein. The table lists around 690,000 distinct CDR3 sequences, 17% of them singletons. Sequences were obtained from blood. The receptor was derived from a man aged 45 to 65 with Graves' hyperthyroidism. V usage is TRBV7-9 and J usage is TRBJ2-2, with D perhaps given as TRBD1 or TRBD2 (6 bases each). This CDR3 reads CASSLEAKKGGLFF. CDR3 sequence (DNA): TGTGCCAGCAGCTTAGAGGCCAAGAAGGGGGGGCTGTTTTTT.